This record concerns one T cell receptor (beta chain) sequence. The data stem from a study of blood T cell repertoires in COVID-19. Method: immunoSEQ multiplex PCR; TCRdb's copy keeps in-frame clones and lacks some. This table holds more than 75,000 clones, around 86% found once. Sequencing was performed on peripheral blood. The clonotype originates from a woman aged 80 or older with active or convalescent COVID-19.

In DNA, the CDR3 is TGTGCCAGCAGCTGGGGCTTGGGAGGGGATTTCAACACCATATATTTT. This translates into CASSWGLGGDFNTIYF. The chain carries TRBV7-2 and TRBJ1-3; a possible D gene is TRBD1 (5 bases). The CDR3 runs to 16 residues. Looked up from germline, CDR1 is SGHTA and CDR2 is FQGNSA. Trimming removed 4 bases from V and 7 bases from J, with 20 bases in between.